A single sample gave rise to the 20 T cell receptor beta chains below, sequenced in a study of T cells in Graves' hyperthyroidism and ophthalmopathy. Amplified TCR beta CDR3 regions came from RNA transcripts. First-round RT-PCR of the TCR CDR3 relied on the HTBI primer set. TCRdb analysed the multiplex PCR reads with MiXCR anew, one entry per CDR3 protein. The table lists a few hundred thousand distinct CDR3 sequences, 35% to 55% of them singletons. The material sequenced was peripheral blood or thyroid tissue (not recorded which). These receptors were collected from a woman aged 18 to 35 with Graves' hyperthyroidism.

This clonotype has ten or more counts. The chain is built from TRBV27 and TRBJ1-6, with D maybe TRBD1 (6 bases). V dropped 6 bases and J dropped 7 bases, with 13 bases sitting between them. The CDR3 is 14 residues long. Germline values: CDR1 MNHEY, CDR2 SMNVEV (reference sequence). CDR3 DNA sequence: TGTGCCAGCAGCCCGACAGGACCCAATTCACCCCTCCACTTT. Translation gives CASSPTGPNSPLHF.

This clonotype has at least ten counts. The chain uses TRBV29-1 and TRBJ2-5; D gene ambiguous. This CDR3 contains 13 residues. The germline V gene encodes CDR1 SQVTM and CDR2 ANQGSEA. With 2 bases removed from V and 2 bases from J, the gap between germline ends came to 9 bases. The DNA for the CDR3 is TGCAGCGTTGAATTGGCCGAACAAGAGACCCAGTACTTC. It specifies CSVELAEQETQYF.

As for this clonotype: A much larger clone is a single base away; this may be a read error. The chain uses TRBV20-1 and TRBJ2-5, with D possibly being TRBD2 (6 bases). CDR3 length: 16 amino acids. From germline, CDR1 is DFQATT and CDR2 SNEGSKA (reference sequence). The CDR3 DNA reads as TGCAGTGCTAGCGCCCCGAAACTAGCTGATCAAGAGTCCCAGTACTTC. Its protein is CSASAPKLADQESQYF.

This clonotype turned up a few times. V and J are TRBV20-1 and TRBJ2-1; D not certain. The CDR3 contains 11 residues. The V end was cut by 2 bases, the J end by 6 bases, with 5 bases between. Germline-derived CDR1 and CDR2 are DFQATT and SNEGSKA (reference sequence). CDR3 DNA: TGCAGTGCTAGATGGGGCAATGAGCAGTTCTTC. Translation gives CSARWGNEQFF.

The chain joins TRBV10-3 to TRBJ2-7, with TRBD1 matching over 8 bases. CDR1 is ENHRY and CDR2 is SYGVKD in the germline V gene. This CDR3 has 17 residues. The V gene end was trimmed by 5 bases and the J gene end by 1 base; junction bases not matched to a gene: 13. CDR3 loop: CAISYSWRQGISYEQYF. The DNA of the CDR3 is TGTGCCATCAGTTACTCGTGGAGACAGGGGATATCCTACGAGCAGTACTTC.

This clonotype was found many times. This chain links TRBV11-3 with TRBJ2-2; tentatively, D is TRBD2 (6 bases). Trimming took 5 bases from V and 8 from J, leaving 15 bases between them. CDR3 length: 14 amino acids. CDR1 and CDR2 from the germline V gene are SGHNT and YENEEA. CDR3 coding DNA: TGTGCCAGCAGCCCGGGGCCGGGACTTGGGGAGCTGTTTTTT. It codes for CASSPGPGLGELFF.

This clonotype showed up many times. This rearrangement joins TRBV4-1 to TRBJ2-5, with 8 bases lining up with TRBD2. V lost 3 bases and J lost 4; bases outside the gene matches: 1. The germline V gene encodes CDR1 MGHRA and CDR2 YSYEKL. The CDR3 is 13 amino acids. The CDR3 is CASSQLAGETQYF. CDR3 in DNA: TGCGCCAGCAGCCAGCTAGCGGGAGAGACCCAGTACTTC.

This clonotype was counted ten times or more. The V and J genes are TRBV14 and TRBJ1-1; TRBD1 matches at 9 bases. CDR3 length: 17 amino acids. After removal of 6 bases from V and 0 bases from J, the junction contained 11 bases not matched to a gene. Germline-derived CDR1 and CDR2 are SGHDN and FVKESK. CDR3 sequence (DNA): TGTGCCAGCAGTCGTCGACAGGGGGGCTACATGAACACTGAAGCTTTCTTT. Translated, it gives CASSRRQGGYMNTEAFF.

The chain joins TRBV3-1 to TRBJ1-6; D unclear. Per germline, CDR1 LGHDT and CDR2 YNNKEL (reference sequence). Between the trimmed V and J ends, which lost 4 bases and 8 bases, there was a span of 18 bases. The CDR3 consists of 16 residues. The CDR3 is CASSPLGELLHSPLHF. The CDR3, as DNA: TGTGCCAGCAGCCCACTGGGAGAGCTCCTCCATTCACCCCTCCACTTT.

Ten or more counts support this clonotype. This sequence joins TRBV29-1 and TRBJ2-1, with D unclear. The length of the CDR3 is 13 residues. Germline-derived CDR1 and CDR2 are SQVTM and ANQGSEA. Trimming stripped 3 bases from V and 0 bases from J, with 6 bases between. This CDR3 is CSVESSSYNEQFF. CDR3 nucleotides: TGCAGCGTTGAGTCTAGCTCCTACAATGAGCAGTTCTTC.

This clonotype was recorded only once. The chain is built from TRBV19 and TRBJ2-5; D gene uncertain. The CDR3 spans 15 residues. Germline-derived CDR1 and CDR2 are LNHDA and SQIVND (reference sequence). V was shortened by 3 bases and J by 5 bases, with 16 bases between the two germline ends. DNA of the CDR3: TGTGCCAGTAGTATTATCGGTAATACCGCGGAGACCCAGTACTTC. Protein: CASSIIGNTAETQYF.

In its sample, this clonotype was seen a few times. V and J are TRBV6-6 and TRBJ2-5; no firm D call. The CDR3 runs 16 residues. Germline V gene lookup returns CDR1 MNHNY and CDR2 SVGAGI (reference sequence). V gave up 1 base and J gave up 5 bases, with 17 bases separating them. The CDR3 DNA sequence: TGTGCCAGCAGTTACTTAAAACCGGAGATGGGGGAGACCCAGTACTTC. Translated, it gives CASSYLKPEMGETQYF.

This clonotype was detected many times. The V gene is TRBV5-1, the J gene TRBJ2-2, with unresolved D. The germline V gene encodes CDR1 SGHRS and CDR2 YFSETQ. V lost 4 bases and J lost 4, with 17 bases in between. This CDR3 is 16 amino acids long. The CDR3 coding sequence is TGCGCCAGCAGCATAGTCCGGACGCTCGGCACCGGGGAGCTGTTTTTT. Amino acids: CASSIVRTLGTGELFF. Based on the CDR3 plus reference TRBV5-1 and TRBJ2-2, the full variable domain is KAGVTQTPRYLIKTRGQQVTLSCSPISGHRSVSWYQQTPGQGLQFLFEYFSETQRNKGNFPGRFSGRQFSNSRSEMNVSTLELGDSALYLCASSIVRTLGTGELFFGEGSRLTVL.

This clonotype was observed at least ten times. The junction departs from the called germline gene at one end, perhaps through a read error. The gene calls are TRBV2 and TRBJ2-5, with 7 bases identical to TRBD2. The CDR3 spans 13 residues. Looked up from germline, CDR1 is SNHLY and CDR2 is FYNNEI. The CDR3 DNA follows: TGCGCCAGCAGCGGGGCCGGTGGAGAGACCCAGTACTTC. This gives the protein CASSGAGGETQYF.

The chain uses TRBV19 and TRBJ2-1, with 8 bases aligning to TRBD2. The CDR3 consists of 15 residues. The germline V gene has CDR1 LNHDA and CDR2 SQIVND (reference sequence). After removal of 5 bases from V and 6 bases from J, the junction contained 9 bases not matched to a gene. The CDR3 nucleotides read TGTGCCAGTAGTGGTACTAGCGGCCGAGGCAATGAGCAGTTCTTC. Its translation is CASSGTSGRGNEQFF.

This clonotype was observed a handful of times. The rearrangement uses TRBV27 and TRBJ1-1; the match to TRBD1 covers 7 bases. Germline-derived CDR1 and CDR2 are MNHEY and SMNVEV (reference sequence). V was clipped by 1 base and J by 5 bases; unmatched bases: 4. The CDR3 length is 14 residues. The CDR3 region has the DNA TGTGCCAGCAGTTTATTCCCACAGGGGACTGAAGCTTTCTTT. Protein product: CASSLFPQGTEAFF.

This clonotype was seen at least ten times. The chain is built from TRBV6-5 and TRBJ2-5, with 8 bases aligning to TRBD1. Trimming took 7 bases from V and 4 from J; bases not matched to a gene: 8. The CDR3 sequence is 14 residues long. Germline V lookup: CDR1 MNHEY, CDR2 SVGAGI. The chain's CDR3 is CASTKRTGRETQYF. The CDR3 DNA reads TGTGCCAGCACCAAGCGGACAGGGCGAGAGACCCAGTACTTC.

The V call is TRBV7-9, the J call TRBJ2-7, with a possible D match to TRBD2 (6 bases). V was cut by 6 bases and J by 2 bases, with 14 bases left in between. The CDR3 contains 14 residues. The germline CDR1 and CDR2 sequences are SEHNR and FQNEAQ (reference sequence). The CDR3 here is CASRGGWETYEQYF. CDR3 nucleotides: TGTGCCAGCAGGGGGGGATGGGAGACCTACGAGCAGTACTTC.

The V gene is TRBV5-4, the J gene TRBJ2-5; a possible D gene is TRBD1 (5 bases). Germline CDR1 SGHNT, CDR2 YYREEE (reference sequence). Trimming shortened V by 3 bases and J by 7 bases, and 25 bases separated the two germline ends. This CDR3 is built from 17 residues. The CDR3 loop reads CASSYTGIGASRGTQYF. The CDR3 nucleotides are TGTGCCAGCAGCTACACTGGAATAGGGGCGTCAAGAGGGACCCAGTACTTC.

V usage is TRBV4-2 and J usage is TRBJ1-1; maybe TRBD1 (5 bases). The V end was cut by 5 bases, the J end by 2 bases, with 24 bases between. The CDR3 extends over 18 amino acids. Looked up from germline, CDR1 is LGHNA and CDR2 is YNFKEQ. CDR3 DNA sequence: TGTGCCAGCAGCATCAAAAGGGACTTGAGCTCTGGAAACACTGAAGCTTTCTTT. It is translated as CASSIKRDLSSGNTEAFF.